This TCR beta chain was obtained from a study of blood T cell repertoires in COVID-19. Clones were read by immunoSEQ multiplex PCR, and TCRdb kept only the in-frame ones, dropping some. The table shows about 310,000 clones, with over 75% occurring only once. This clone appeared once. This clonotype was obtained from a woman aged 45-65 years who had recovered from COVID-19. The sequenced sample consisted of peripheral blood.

CDR3 residues: CASSFGRGRGTVNEQFF. Written as DNA, the CDR3 is TGTGCCAGCAGTTTTGGCCGTGGCAGGGGGACGGTCAATGAGCAGTTCTTC. The gene calls are TRBV28 and TRBJ2-1, with 7 bases lining up with TRBD1. CDR3 length: 17 residues. CDR1 is MDHEN, CDR2 SYDVKM, per germline. Trimming removed 3 bases from V and 6 bases from J; junction bases left unmatched: 14.